Sequencing of this TCR beta chain was carried out in a study of T cell clonality in common variable immunodeficiency. V gave up 3 bases and J gave up 7 bases, with 9 bases separating them. Germline V lookup: CDR1 KGHSH, CDR2 LQKENI. The CDR3 has 13 amino acids. Heparinized whole blood, 5 to 8 ml, came from each donor. TCRdb's table, derived via immunoSEQ multiplex PCR, lists solely in-frame clones and lacks some. The sample offers about 74,000 clones and no singletons, the top ten holding around 0.8%. This clone was found many times. Antigen unknown. The read stops 3 residues short of the end of the CDR3; the missing end is completed from the germline J gene. Notes on the study in general: TCRbeta clonality was increased in CVID versus healthy controls. T cell subpopulation sequencing would be needed to explain CVID clonality. Compared with controls, CVID subjects had fewer shared TCRbeta clones.

This chain uses TRBV18 with TRBJ1-4; D not resolved. The sequenced material came from peripheral blood mononuclear cells. The sequence was collected from a person aged 18 to 75 in good health. CDR3 residues: CASSPSYSEKLFF. CDR3 DNA (partial): TGTGCCAGCTCACCTAGCTATTCTGAAAAA.